This T cell receptor (beta chain) stems from a study of T cells in Graves' hyperthyroidism and ophthalmopathy. Whole-study findings and limits: The model predicted ophthalmopathy a median approximately 6 months before onset.

The TCR beta CDR3 regions underwent amplification using RNA transcripts as the source. Initially, a first-round RT-PCR of the TCR CDR3 employed the HTBI primer set. TCRdb redid the calling of the multiplex PCR reads with MiXCR, one entry per CDR3 protein. The sample yields roughly 300,000 distinct CDR3 sequences, approximately 26% seen once. This clonotype has ten or more counts. Its antigen is currently unknown. Germline CDR1 reads SQVTM; CDR2 reads ANQGSEA. Trimming cost V 5 bases and J 6 bases, with 16 bases left between them. The CDR3 totals 13 residues. The source of this sequence is a man aged 40-49 years with Graves' hyperthyroidism that later progressed to Graves' ophthalmopathy. Sequenced sample: blood. The rearrangement joins TRBV29-1 to TRBJ1-2; D not certain. CDR3 bases: TGCAGCGTTTCTCAACCGGGTAGGGATGGCTACACCTTC. Translated: CSVSQPGRDGYTF. Supplemented by reference TRBV29-1 and TRBJ1-2, the full variable domain reads SAVISQKPSRDICQRGTSLTIQCQVDSQVTMMFWYRQQPGQSLTLIATANQGSEATYESGFVIDKFPISRPNLTFSTLTVSNMSPEDSSIYLCSVSQPGRDGYTFGSGTRLTVV.